The rows below give T cell receptor beta chains drawn from one sample of a study of cytomegalovirus exposure and HLA in healthy donors. Measured with immunoSEQ multiplex PCR; TCRdb has only the in-frame clones, and not every one. Of 150,000 to 200,000 clones detected, around 79% appear once; the ten largest clones hold less than 8%. Sequencing was carried out using PBMCs. These receptors came from a man aged 35 to 55 in good health and CMV-seropositive. CDR3s include the opening cysteine and the closing phenylalanine or tryptophan. D genes are given only for firm matches. Rows give clone size only sometimes, using once, few, many, or a class for an expanded clone.

>NA|TRBV19|NA|TRBJ1-4
CASSIGVANEKLFF
TGTGCCAGTAGTATCGGGGTTGCTAATGAAAAACTGTTTTTT
>NA|TRBV7-8|NA|TRBJ1-4
CASSLSVGTNEKLFF
TGTGCCAGCAGCCTTAGCGTGGGGACTAATGAAAAACTGTTTTTT
>NA|TRBV14|NA|TRBJ2-5
CASSQDRRRAQETQYF
TGTGCCAGCAGCCAAGACCGGAGGCGAGCCCAAGAGACCCAGTACTTC
>NA|TRBV27|NA|TRBJ1-2
CASSPGADPLWGYTF
TGTGCCAGCAGTCCTGGGGCCGACCCTCTCTGGGGCTACACCTTC
>NA|TRBV6-1|NA|TRBJ2-2
CASSVRVENTGELFF
TGTGCCAGCAGTGTCCGGGTTGAGAACACCGGGGAGCTGTTTTTT
>NA|TRBV7-3|TRBD2|TRBJ2-3
CASSLQGTSGNTQYF
TGTGCCAGCAGTTTGCAAGGGACTAGCGGAAATACGCAGTATTTT
>NA|TRBV29-1|NA|TRBJ2-3
CSVPGTDTQYF
TGCAGCGTCCCGGGGACAGATACGCAGTATTTT
>NA|TRBV6-1|NA|TRBJ1-2
CASSVSRGPNYGYTF
TGTGCCAGCAGTGTATCCAGGGGCCCTAACTATGGCTACACCTTC
>few|TRBV4-2|TRBD1|TRBJ1-2
CASSQVGLQGDYGYTF
TGTGCCAGCAGCCAAGTGGGATTACAGGGGGACTATGGCTACACCTTC
>NA|TRBV29-1|NA|TRBJ2-1
CSVVAGPGGEQFF
TGCAGCGTTGTTGCTGGGCCCGGGGGTGAGCAGTTCTTC
>NA|TRBV18|NA|TRBJ2-7
CASSPPMGRTYEQYF
TGTGCCAGCTCACCACCCATGGGGCGAACCTACGAGCAGTACTTC